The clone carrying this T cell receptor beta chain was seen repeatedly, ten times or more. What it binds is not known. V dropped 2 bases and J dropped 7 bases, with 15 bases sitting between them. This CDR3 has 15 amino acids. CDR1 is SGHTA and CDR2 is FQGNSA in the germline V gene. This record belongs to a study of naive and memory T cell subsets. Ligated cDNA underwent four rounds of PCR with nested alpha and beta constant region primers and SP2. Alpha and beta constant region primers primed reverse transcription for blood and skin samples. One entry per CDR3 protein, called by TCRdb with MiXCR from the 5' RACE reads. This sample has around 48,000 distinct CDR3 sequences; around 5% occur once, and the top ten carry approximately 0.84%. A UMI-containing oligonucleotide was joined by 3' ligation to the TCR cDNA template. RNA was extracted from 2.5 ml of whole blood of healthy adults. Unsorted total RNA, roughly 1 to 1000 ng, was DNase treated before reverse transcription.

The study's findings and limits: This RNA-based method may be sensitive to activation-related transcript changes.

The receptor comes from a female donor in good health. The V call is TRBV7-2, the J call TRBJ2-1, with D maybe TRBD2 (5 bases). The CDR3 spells CASSLISGFMNEQFF. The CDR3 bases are TGTGCCAGCAGCTTAATCAGCGGCTTTATGAATGAGCAGTTCTTC. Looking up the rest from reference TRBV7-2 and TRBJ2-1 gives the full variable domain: GAGVSQSPSNKVTEKGKDVELRCDPISGHTALYWYRQSLGQGLEFLIYFQGNSAPDKSGLPSDRFSAERTGGSVSTLTIQRTQQEDSAVYLCASSLISGFMNEQFFGPGTRLTVL.